A single sample is the source of the 6 T cell receptor beta chains below, sequenced in a study of Tregs in tolerant kidney transplant recipients. Measured with immunoSEQ multiplex PCR; TCRdb has only the in-frame clones, and not every one. The sample includes some 240,000 clones, around 81% seen only once; the top ten take 0.55% to 0.65%. The source material was CD4+ T cells from blood. The origin of the receptors is a human donor in good health.

V usage is TRBV6-1 and J usage is TRBJ1-5; no clear D gene. The CDR3 consists of 14 residues. The V gene's germline CDR1 is MNHNS and CDR2 SASEGT. V lost 7 bases and J 2 bases, leaving 12 bases between the germline ends. The CDR3 DNA reads as TGTGCCAGCACCGGCGTATATGGCAATCAGCCCCAGCATTTT. The encoded protein is CASTGVYGNQPQHF.

The rearrangement uses TRBV2 and TRBJ2-5; D call uncertain. The CDR3 is 14 residues long. Trimming took off 1 base at V and 11 bases at J, with 17 bases between the two ends. CDR1 is SNHLY, CDR2 FYNNEI, per germline. This chain's CDR3 is CASSEVRTNEEQYF. The CDR3 DNA reads as TGTGCCAGCAGTGAAGTTAGAACAAACGAGGAGCAGTACTTC.

This rearrangement joins TRBV10-3 to TRBJ2-1; 10 bases fit TRBD2. CDR3 length equals 16 residues. After removal of 4 bases from V and 9 bases from J, the junction contained 12 bases not matched to a gene. Germline V gene sequence: CDR1 ENHRY, CDR2 SYGVKD. The DNA of the CDR3 is TGTGCCATCAGTGCTCTAGCGGGGGCCCGTGCTGGTGAGCAGTTCTTC. Its protein product is CAISALAGARAGEQFF.

In this sample, this clone turned up once. This chain joins TRBV10-1 and TRBJ1-5; 9 nucleotides align to TRBD1. CDR3 length: 17 amino acids. With V trimmed by 6 bases and J by 0 bases, 9 bases remained unmatched. Germline V gene lookup returns CDR1 WNHNN and CDR2 SYGVQD (reference sequence). As DNA, the CDR3 is TGCGCCAGCAGCACCGGGACAGGGAGGCCTAGCAATCAGCCCCAGCATTTT. Protein product: CASSTGTGRPSNQPQHF.

The table lists this clone with a count of one. The V and J genes are TRBV4-2 and TRBJ1-4; a weak D match, TRBD1 (5 bases). The CDR3 totals 16 residues. The V gene lost 4 bases and the J gene lost 7 bases, with 19 bases spanning the gap. Germline loops: CDR1 LGHNA, CDR2 YNFKEQ. The CDR3 spells CASSLQGQFGGEKLFF. In DNA, the CDR3 is TGTGCCAGCAGCCTCCAGGGCCAATTTGGAGGTGAAAAACTGTTTTTT.

The chain joins TRBV19 to TRBJ1-2; 8 bases align to TRBD1. CDR1 and CDR2 from the germline V gene are LNHDA and SQIVND (reference sequence). CDR3 size: 14 residues. V trimming: 5 bases; J trimming: 4 bases; junction bases outside the gene matches: 6. CDR3 sequence reads: CASSPGQGTYGYTF. The CDR3, as DNA: TGTGCCAGTAGTCCAGGACAGGGAACCTATGGCTACACCTTC. Full variable domain (missing parts from reference TRBV19 and TRBJ1-2): DGGITQSPKYLFRKEGQNVTLSCEQNLNHDAMYWYRQDPGQGLRLIYYSQIVNDFQKGDIAEGYSVSREKKESFPLTVTSAQKNPTAFYLCASSPGQGTYGYTFGSGTRLTVV.